This T cell receptor (beta chain) was sequenced for a study of control samples from healthy donors and cancer patients. The data were produced by immunoSEQ multiplex PCR, yet TCRdb's version contains in-frame clones alone and is incomplete. The sample records 100,000 to 150,000 clones, around 87% being singletons. From germline, CDR1 is SGHTA and CDR2 FQGTGA. CDR3 length: 13 amino acids. Trimming shortened V by 0 bases and J by 6 bases, and 6 bases separated the two germline ends. Input material: blood. The sequence came from a man between 60 and 75 years old in good health. The V call is TRBV7-3, the J call TRBJ2-4; D call uncertain. This CDR3 reads CASSLTGVNIQYF. The CDR3 DNA reads TGTGCCAGCAGCTTAACTGGTGTAAACATTCAGTACTTC.